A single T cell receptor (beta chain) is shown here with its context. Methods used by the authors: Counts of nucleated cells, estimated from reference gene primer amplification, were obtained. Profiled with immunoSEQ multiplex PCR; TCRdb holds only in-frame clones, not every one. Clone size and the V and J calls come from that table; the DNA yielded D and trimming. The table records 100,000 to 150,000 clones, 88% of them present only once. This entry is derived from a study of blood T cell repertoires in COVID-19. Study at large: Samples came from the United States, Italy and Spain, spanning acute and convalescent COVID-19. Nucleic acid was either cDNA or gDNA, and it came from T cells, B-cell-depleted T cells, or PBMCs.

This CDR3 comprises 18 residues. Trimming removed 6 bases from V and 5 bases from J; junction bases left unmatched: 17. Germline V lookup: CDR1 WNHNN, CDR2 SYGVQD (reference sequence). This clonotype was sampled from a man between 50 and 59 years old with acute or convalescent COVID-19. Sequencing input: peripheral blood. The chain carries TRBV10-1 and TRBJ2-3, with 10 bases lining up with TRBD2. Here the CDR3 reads CASSPGAGGDFGLDTQYF. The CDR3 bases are TGCGCCAGCAGCCCAGGAGCGGGAGGGGATTTTGGGTTAGATACGCAGTATTTT.